This T cell receptor (beta chain) stems from a study of identical twins' blood T cells. Study at large: About 12 libraries, six alpha and six beta, gave around 48 million reads.

The germline V gene encodes CDR1 SGDLS and CDR2 YYNGEE. Trimming cost V 4 bases and J 2 bases; bases outside gene matches: 5. This CDR3 spans 18 amino acids. TCRdb called the 5' RACE reads again in MiXCR, with one record for every CDR3 protein. The sample includes 300,000 to 400,000 distinct CDR3 sequences, about 28% of them seen just once. This clonotype was seen more than once but under ten times. Its antigen is still unknown. Study-wide points: V gene usage reportedly matched far better within twin pairs than unrelated donors.

The specimen sequenced was PBMCs. V and J are TRBV9 and TRBJ2-2, with 16 positions matching TRBD2. This TCR was sampled from a woman aged 18-49 years in good health. In DNA form, the CDR3 reads TGTGCCAGCAGCATCGGGACTAGCGGGGGGGCCAACACCGGGGAGCTGTTTTTT. It encodes CASSIGTSGGANTGELFF.